This record covers a single T cell receptor (beta chain). This record comes from a study of blood T cells in healthy people across ages. V lost 1 base, J lost 11 bases, and 11 bases stayed unmatched. This CDR3 comprises 16 residues. Germline V CDR1 and CDR2: KGHDR, SFDVKD. A sample-barcoded 5' primer and a J-beta primer mix were used in a second PCR of about 6 to 11 cycles. No fewer than 2.5 million CDR3-containing paired-end reads came from each sample. TCRdb used MiXCR to reprocess the 5' RACE reads, holding one entry per CDR3 protein. Of some 930,000 distinct CDR3 sequences listed, 25% to 30% are singletons. The data also belong to a second study, concerning T cells of mothers and their children. That source adds: Unrelated mother-child pairs always had slightly, but never significantly, lower normalized overlap than related pairs.

This TCR derives from a woman aged 40 to 49 in good health. The chain employs TRBV24-1 and TRBJ2-5, with 11 bases matching TRBD1. Sequencing was done on a sample of blood. In nucleotides, the CDR3 is TGTGCCACCAGTGATTTCCCCCGGACAGGGGGCAATGAGCAGTACTTC. It codes for CATSDFPRTGGNEQYF.